The 18 T cell receptor beta chains below all came from one sample that was sequenced in a study of T cell repertoires in cytomegalovirus infection. These receptors' antigens are unknown. TCRdb reprocessed the reads with MiXCR, giving one entry per CDR3 protein. The top ten clones hold 20% of a sample with 300,000 to 400,000 distinct CDR3 sequences, around 29% of them seen once. The sample here was cultured PBMCs, taken from culture after CMV antigen stimulation. These TCRs come from a human donor in good health (CMV status not recorded). Some clones in this sample may be carry-over from other donors' samples.

The chain has TRBV15 and TRBJ1-5; 8 bases agree with TRBD1. V shed 3 bases and J 5 bases; nucleotides not matched to a gene: 3. This CDR3 comprises 14 residues. The V gene's germline CDR1 is LNHNV and CDR2 YYDKDF (reference sequence). CDR3 sequence reads: CATSRDRVDQPQHF. The DNA of the CDR3 is TGTGCCACCAGCAGGGACAGGGTGGATCAGCCCCAGCATTTT.

This clonotype has only a few counts. This chain links TRBV4-1 with TRBJ2-5, with 11 bases identical to TRBD2. Germline CDR1 reads MGHRA; CDR2 reads YSYEKL. The CDR3 spans 17 residues. Trimming at V came to 0 bases and at J to 4 bases, leaving 7 bases not matched to a gene. The CDR3 spells CASSQDPVAGGRETQYF. The CDR3 nucleotides read TGCGCCAGCAGCCAAGATCCAGTAGCGGGGGGGCGAGAGACCCAGTACTTC.

V and J are TRBV6-6 and TRBJ1-1; the match to TRBD1 covers 7 bases. The V segment lost 5 bases and the J segment 8 bases; nucleotides outside the gene matches: 14. The CDR3 is made up of 15 amino acids. Germline V lookup: CDR1 MNHNY, CDR2 SVGAGI (reference sequence). The CDR3 reads CASSVDRVHGTEAFF. CDR3 nucleotide sequence: TGTGCCAGCAGTGTCGACAGGGTCCACGGGACCGAAGCTTTCTTT.

The chain uses TRBV28 and TRBJ1-2; D call uncertain. Germline V gene data show CDR1 as MDHEN and CDR2 as SYDVKM. Between the trimmed V and J ends, which lost 6 bases and 5 bases, there was a span of 19 bases. CDR3 length: 15 amino acids. CDR3 nucleotide sequence: TGTGCCAGCAGGGTGTCTCCAAAAGCCCGGTATGGCTACACCTTC. Translation: CASRVSPKARYGYTF.

This clonotype was detected a few times. The V call is TRBV6-5, the J call TRBJ2-3, with 8 bases identical to TRBD2. Germline CDR1 is MNHEY and CDR2 is SVGAGI. V shed 2 bases and J 5 bases; nucleotides not matched to a gene: 6. The CDR3 runs to 15 residues. CDR3 nucleotides: TGTGCCAGCAGTTACACGGGGGGGCCTTTAGATACGCAGTATTTT. This encodes CASSYTGGPLDTQYF.

This clonotype has a handful of counts. One end of the junction does not line up with germline, which may come from a read error. The chain uses TRBV7-9 and TRBJ1-2, with D uncertain. Germline V gene sequence: CDR1 SEHNR, CDR2 FQNEAQ (reference sequence). The length of the CDR3 is 12 residues. CDR3 loop: CAVSKDYYGYTF. DNA for the CDR3: TGCGCGGTCTCAAAAGATTATTATGGCTACACCTTC.

This clonotype was seen only a few times. The CDR3 DNA is TGTGCCAGCAGTTCCCGGGACCGATTCAATCAGCCCCAGCATTTT. This encodes CASSSRDRFNQPQHF. The J gene is TRBJ1-5, the V gene TRBV12-3 or TRBV12-4, with D tentatively TRBD1 (5 bases). The CDR3 is 15 amino acids. V was trimmed by 4 bases and J by 3 bases, leaving 13 bases between them.

This clonotype occurred a few times. The chain carries TRBV6-2 or TRBV6-3 and TRBJ1-1; no clear D. Germline CDR1 MNHEY, CDR2 SVGEGT. The ends were cut back, 2 bases at V and 8 bases at J, with 12 bases in the middle. The CDR3 is made up of 13 amino acids. This chain's CDR3 is CASSYMESTEAFF. In DNA, the CDR3 is TGTGCCAGCAGTTACATGGAATCGACCGAAGCTTTCTTT.

V usage is TRBV5-1 and J usage is TRBJ2-5, with D unresolved. The V end lost 0 bases, the J end lost 1 base, and 7 bases lay between the germline ends. The germline V gene encodes CDR1 SGHRS and CDR2 YFSETQ. The CDR3 loop spans 14 amino acids. DNA of the CDR3: TGCGCCAGCAGCTTGGGGGGATTCCAAGAGACCCAGTACTTC. This sequence encodes CASSLGGFQETQYF.

The V and J genes are TRBV27 and TRBJ2-1, with a tentative D call TRBD1 (5 bases). The CDR3 runs 13 residues. V was trimmed by 5 bases and J by 10 bases, leaving 15 bases between them. Per germline, CDR1 MNHEY and CDR2 SMNVEV (reference sequence). CDR3 bases: TGTGCCAGCAGTCCCCCCCAGGGCGTGGAGCAGTTCTTC. Translated: CASSPPQGVEQFF.

The chain employs TRBV6-5 and TRBJ2-3; 10 positions agree with TRBD1. Germline loops: CDR1 MNHEY, CDR2 SVGAGI. The trim removed 0 bases at V and 2 bases at J, leaving 5 bases unmatched. The CDR3 is 17 amino acids. The CDR3, as DNA: TGTGCCAGCAGTTACTCACCCCGACAGGGGGCCACAGATACGCAGTATTTT. Amino acid sequence: CASSYSPRQGATDTQYF.

The gene calls are TRBV7-9 and TRBJ1-1, with D possibly being TRBD1 (5 bases). Trimming cost V 6 bases and J 0 bases, with 8 bases left between them. Germline CDR1 SEHNR, CDR2 FQNEAQ (reference sequence). The CDR3 has 13 amino acids. In nucleotides, the CDR3 is TGTGCCAGCAGGGGGGGTTTGAACACTGAAGCTTTCTTT. The encoded protein is CASRGGLNTEAFF.

The chain uses TRBV7-2 and TRBJ2-1; D unclear. The germline V gene encodes CDR1 SGHTA and CDR2 FQGNSA. The V gene lost 8 bases and the J gene lost 0 bases, with 11 bases spanning the gap. This CDR3 is built from 14 residues. CDR3 sequence reads: CASGRPSSYNEQFF. CDR3 sequence (DNA): TGTGCCAGCGGTCGTCCTAGCTCCTACAATGAGCAGTTCTTC.

This clonotype has a handful of counts. Here the CDR3 reads CASSQLGARETQYF. The CDR3 bases are TGTGCCAGTTCCCAGTTGGGGGCGCGGGAGACCCAGTACTTC. V and J are TRBV19 and TRBJ2-5, with D perhaps matching TRBD1 (6 bases). V lost 8 bases, J lost 5 bases, and 18 bases lay in between. Germline values: CDR1 LNHDA, CDR2 SQIVND (reference sequence). CDR3 length equals 14 residues.

This rearrangement joins TRBV29-1 to TRBJ2-2, with no clear D. Germline-derived CDR1 and CDR2 are SQVTM and ANQGSEA. CDR3 length: 13 residues. V dropped 3 bases and J dropped 2 bases, with 7 bases sitting between them. The CDR3 bases are TGCAGCGTTGACGACGACAACACCGGGGAGCTGTTTTTT. It codes for CSVDDDNTGELFF.

This clonotype was seen only once. The chain joins TRBV20-1 to TRBJ1-1, with TRBD1 as a possible D gene (6 bases). Trimming removed 4 bases from V and 0 bases from J, with 18 bases in between. The CDR3 extends over 16 amino acids. Per the germline V gene, CDR1 is DFQATT and CDR2 is SNEGSKA (reference sequence). The CDR3, as DNA: TGCAGTGCTAAACCCCTTCCAGGACAGCTGAACACTGAAGCTTTCTTT. As protein: CSAKPLPGQLNTEAFF.

V and J are TRBV5-1 and TRBJ2-1, with 9 bases fitting TRBD2. Germline values: CDR1 SGHRS, CDR2 YFSETQ. The V gene end was trimmed by 4 bases and the J gene end by 5 bases; junction bases not matched to a gene: 4. The CDR3 contains 14 residues. In DNA form, the CDR3 reads TGCGCCAGCAGCGCTAGCGGGGCCCACAATGAGCAGTTCTTC. Translation: CASSASGAHNEQFF.

This clonotype has just a few counts. The chain has TRBV4-2 and TRBJ2-1, with 8 bases matching TRBD1. V lost 1 base and J lost 5; bases outside the gene matches: 7. Looked up from germline, CDR1 is LGHNA and CDR2 is YNFKEQ. The CDR3 is 16 amino acids. The CDR3 DNA reads as TGTGCCAGCAGCCAAGGGGAGAGACAGGGGAACAATGAGCAGTTCTTC. This codes for CASSQGERQGNNEQFF.